A single sample gave rise to the 18 T cell receptor beta chains below, sequenced in a study of T cell repertoires in cytomegalovirus infection. TCRdb used MiXCR to reprocess the reads, holding one entry per CDR3 protein. The sample records hundreds of thousands of distinct CDR3 sequences, around 30% being singletons. These receptors are not linked to any known antigen. Sequences were derived from cultured CD8+ T cells from PBMCs, sampled from culture after CMV antigen stimulation. These receptors originate from a human donor in good health (CMV status not recorded). Some clones in this sample may be carry-over from other donors' samples.

The table lists this clonotype with many counts. In nucleotides, the CDR3 is TGTGCCAGCAGTCCGGACAGGGCAGGAAACACCATATATTTT. It is translated as CASSPDRAGNTIYF. This rearrangement joins TRBV6-5 to TRBJ1-3; 8 bases are shared with TRBD1. CDR1 MNHEY and CDR2 SVGAGI come from the germline V gene. The CDR3 extends over 14 amino acids. V trimming: 5 bases; J trimming: 4 bases; junction bases outside the gene matches: 4.

This clonotype was seen ten or more times. The chain combines TRBV7-8 with TRBJ2-5; 8 nucleotides align to TRBD1. V lost 5 bases, J lost 4 bases, and 9 bases stayed unmatched. Germline CDR1 and CDR2: SGHVS and FQNEAQ. CDR3 size: 15 residues. CDR3 protein: CASSPRQGSAETQYF. The CDR3 coding sequence is TGTGCCAGCAGCCCCAGACAGGGGTCGGCAGAGACCCAGTACTTC.

This clonotype has a handful of counts. The gene calls are TRBV5-1 and TRBJ2-1; 10 bases line up with TRBD2. Looked up from germline, CDR1 is SGHRS and CDR2 is YFSETQ. CDR3 length equals 16 residues. The V gene end was trimmed by 4 bases and the J gene end by 7 bases; junction bases not matched to a gene: 11. For the CDR3, the DNA is TGCGCCAGCAGCCCAGGAGCGGGGGGGCCATTTAATGAGCAGTTCTTC. Its translation is CASSPGAGGPFNEQFF.

V is TRBV7-2 and J is TRBJ2-5; 9 bases fit TRBD1. This CDR3 comprises 16 residues. Germline values: CDR1 SGHTA, CDR2 FQGNSA. V gave up 4 bases and J gave up 3 bases; unmatched junction bases: 9. The CDR3 DNA is TGTGCCAGCAGCTCTTCTCCGGGACAGGGAAAAGAGACCCAGTACTTC. It translates to CASSSSPGQGKETQYF.

The table lists this clonotype with a few counts. The gene calls are TRBV6-8 and TRBJ2-3; D is unclear. CDR1 is MNHGY and CDR2 is SAAAGT in the germline V gene. V was clipped by 2 bases and J by 9 bases, with 15 bases between them. This CDR3 has 14 amino acids. CDR3 sequence reads: CASSYGTVGTTQYF. The DNA of the CDR3 is TGTGCCAGCAGTTACGGCACTGTCGGTACGACGCAGTATTTT.

The chain carries TRBV13 and TRBJ2-7; maybe TRBD2 (6 bases). The germline V gene encodes CDR1 PRHDT and CDR2 FYEKMQ (reference sequence). The CDR3 is 16 amino acids. The V gene lost 4 bases and the J gene lost 1 base, with 17 bases spanning the gap. The CDR3 region has the DNA TGTGCCAGCAGCTCTCACGGCGGGGACGGGTCCTACGAGCAGTACTTC. It is translated as CASSSHGGDGSYEQYF.

J is TRBJ2-5 and V is TRBV7-6; TRBD2 aligns across 9 bases. CDR3 length equals 16 residues. The germline gives CDR1 SGHVS, CDR2 FNYEAQ. V shed 1 base, J shed 1 base, and the junction held 4 bases outside the gene matches. The CDR3 nucleotides are TGTGCCAGCAGCTTAGAGCTAGCGGGGACCCAAGAGACCCAGTACTTC. Translating gives CASSLELAGTQETQYF.

The chain is built from TRBV7-9 and TRBJ1-4, with 8 nucleotides matching TRBD1. CDR3 length equals 16 residues. The V and J ends lost 5 bases and 8 bases, in that order; junction bases with no gene match: 13. The germline V gene has CDR1 SEHNR and CDR2 FQNEAQ (reference sequence). DNA of the CDR3: TGTGCCAGCAGCCGGGTCGGTGGACAGGGTAGAGAAAAACTGTTTTTT. Protein product: CASSRVGGQGREKLFF.

This clonotype was picked up a small number of times. The chain joins TRBV10-3 to TRBJ1-1, with D unclear. Germline assignment: CDR1 ENHRY and CDR2 SYGVKD. The ends were cut back, 3 bases at V and 4 bases at J, with 27 bases in the middle. The CDR3 totals 19 residues. The CDR3 coding sequence is TGTGCCATCAGTGATCCAGAAATCTCGGCTGATTCTCAAGGCACTGAAGCTTTCTTT. Its protein product is CAISDPEISADSQGTEAFF.

The J gene is TRBJ2-1, the V gene TRBV27; 11 positions agree with TRBD1. Germline CDR1 and CDR2: MNHEY and SMNVEV (reference sequence). The CDR3 is 18 residues long. V gave up 4 bases and J gave up 0 bases; unmatched junction bases: 8. CDR3 loop: CASSSLGQGDSSYNEQFF. The CDR3 DNA is TGTGCCAGCAGTTCTCTGGGACAGGGGGACAGCTCCTACAATGAGCAGTTCTTC.

The sample holds a few counts of this clonotype. This chain joins TRBV7-9 and TRBJ1-1; D is unresolved. The V end was cut by 5 bases, the J end by 4 bases, with 14 bases between. This CDR3 comprises 14 residues. CDR1 is SEHNR, CDR2 FQNEAQ, per germline (reference sequence). The CDR3 nucleotides read TGTGCCAGCAGCCCTGGGTCCAAGGGCACTGAAGCTTTCTTT. This codes for CASSPGSKGTEAFF.

The genes are TRBV4-2 and TRBJ2-7; D gene unclear. V gave up 0 bases and J gave up 3 bases, with 6 bases separating them. Germline CDR1 and CDR2: LGHNA and YNFKEQ. CDR3 length: 13 residues. CDR3 sequence reads: CASSQDLSYEQYF. CDR3 coding DNA: TGTGCCAGCAGCCAAGATCTAAGCTACGAGCAGTACTTC.

This clonotype has more than one count but fewer than ten. V gene TRBV5-1 combines with J gene TRBJ2-7, with D perhaps given as TRBD1 or TRBD2 (5 bases each). Germline V gives CDR1 SGHRS, CDR2 YFSETQ. V was trimmed by 3 bases and J by 5 bases, leaving 12 bases between them. This CDR3 has 13 residues. The CDR3 sequence is CASSWTVGDEQYV. The CDR3 nucleotides read TGCGCCAGCAGCTGGACGGTGGGGGACGAGCAGTACGTC.

This clonotype was picked up a small number of times. J is TRBJ1-1 and V is TRBV15; D unresolved. The ends were cut back, 0 bases at V and 8 bases at J, with 7 bases in the middle. Germline V gives CDR1 LNHNV, CDR2 YYDKDF (reference sequence). The CDR3 has 12 amino acids. This chain's CDR3 is CATSRDNSEAFF. In DNA, the CDR3 is TGTGCCACCAGCAGAGATAACAGCGAAGCTTTCTTT. The full variable domain, completed using reference TRBV15 and TRBJ1-1, is DAMVIQNPRYQVTQFGKPVTLSCSQTLNHNVMYWYQQKSSQAPKLLFHYYDKDFNNEADTPDNFQSRRPNTSFCFLDIRSPGLGDTAMYLCATSRDNSEAFFGQGTRLTVV.

As concerns this clonotype: A much larger clone is a single base away; this may be a read error. This chain joins TRBV7-9 and TRBJ2-1; TRBD1 might be the D (5 bases). Germline lookup yields CDR1 SEHNR and CDR2 FQNEAQ (reference sequence). This CDR3 is built from 15 residues. Here the CDR3 reads CANSSRQGSNNEQFF. For the CDR3, the DNA is TGTGCCAACAGCTCAAGGCAGGGATCTAACAATGAGCAGTTCTTC.

This clonotype was seen a handful of times. The chain carries TRBV6-5 and TRBJ2-7, with 9 bases aligning to TRBD1. In germline, CDR1 is MNHEY, CDR2 SVGAGI. With 0 bases clipped from V and 0 bases from J, the junction kept 3 bases outside the gene matches. The CDR3 sequence is 16 residues long. This chain's CDR3 is CASSYSGTGPSYEQYF. The CDR3 region has the DNA TGTGCCAGCAGTTACTCCGGGACAGGGCCCTCCTACGAGCAGTACTTC.

The chain recombines TRBV5-1 with TRBJ1-5; TRBD1 might be the D (5 bases). The CDR3 is 15 amino acids. V lost 0 bases, J lost 3 bases, and 10 bases lay in between. Germline-derived CDR1 and CDR2 are SGHRS and YFSETQ. DNA for the CDR3: TGCGCCAGCAGCTTGGGGGACCCGCTCAATCAGCCCCAGCATTTT. The encoded protein is CASSLGDPLNQPQHF.

Details on this clonotype: One junction end does not reproduce the germline sequence, and a read error may be involved. CDR3 sequence: CASSSETGEGSTLHF. CDR3 in DNA: TGTGCCAGCAGCTCTGAAACGGGGGAGGGTTCAACCCTCCACTTT. The rearrangement uses TRBV13 and TRBJ1-6, with D perhaps TRBD1 (5 bases). The germline V gene encodes CDR1 PRHDT and CDR2 FYEKMQ (reference sequence). The CDR3 has 15 residues.